A selection of T cell receptor beta chains follows, all from one sample in a study of T cell responses to AZD1222 COVID-19 vaccine. Using immunoSEQ multiplex PCR, the repertoire was profiled, and TCRdb retains in-frame clones only, with some absent. The sample carries tens of thousands of clones, just over 90% recorded once. Sequencing was performed on peripheral blood, taken on day 0 of AZD1222 vaccination. These receptor sequences come from an adult in good health. Each CDR3 is given with its conserved first and last residue.

v_call: TRBV9; j_call: TRBJ2-2; cdr3_aa: CASTLAVGTGELFF
v_call: TRBV6-5; j_call: TRBJ2-2; cdr3_aa: CASSSGTTNTGELFF
v_call: TRBV6-2/TRBV6-3; j_call: TRBJ2-3; cdr3_aa: CASRPSWNTDTQYF
v_call: TRBV28; j_call: TRBJ1-5; cdr3_aa: CASSVRTGFNQPQHF
v_call: TRBV5-1; j_call: TRBJ1-5; cdr3_aa: CASSLGGSNQPQHF
v_call: TRBV24-1; j_call: TRBJ2-5; cdr3_aa: CATSDNAWTSGRAGETQYF
v_call: TRBV7-2; j_call: TRBJ2-7; cdr3_aa: CASSSPLSYEQYF
v_call: TRBV19; j_call: TRBJ2-1; cdr3_aa: CASSPPPLAGFSPYNEQFF
v_call: TRBV6-5; j_call: TRBJ1-1; cdr3_aa: CASSTSAGGNTEAFF
v_call: TRBV10-3; j_call: TRBJ2-2; cdr3_aa: CATGSGTGEGELFF
v_call: TRBV7-2; j_call: TRBJ1-2; cdr3_aa: CASSLSYEDYGYTF
v_call: TRBV6-5; j_call: TRBJ2-2; cdr3_aa: CASSYRDTGELFF
v_call: TRBV4-1; j_call: TRBJ1-2; cdr3_aa: CASSRGYMGYTF
v_call: TRBV6-1; j_call: TRBJ1-5; cdr3_aa: CASSENGNQPQHF
v_call: TRBV2; j_call: TRBJ2-7; cdr3_aa: CAIIKRQDEQYF
v_call: TRBV28; j_call: TRBJ2-1; cdr3_aa: CASGEMLVAREQFF
v_call: TRBV5-1; j_call: TRBJ2-1; cdr3_aa: CASSLGTSAYNEQFF
v_call: TRBV6-1; j_call: TRBJ1-5; cdr3_aa: CASSGRQGRNLGNQPQHF
v_call: TRBV5-1; j_call: TRBJ2-7; cdr3_aa: CASSHGTGPYEQYF
v_call: TRBV4-1; j_call: TRBJ2-2; cdr3_aa: CASSQGSLAGWTGELFF
v_call: TRBV7-2; j_call: TRBJ2-7; cdr3_aa: CASSDGQGDSYEQYF
v_call: TRBV18; j_call: TRBJ2-7; cdr3_aa: CASSPRRTGGAYEQYF
v_call: TRBV7-9; j_call: TRBJ2-4; cdr3_aa: CASEQGAKNIQYF
v_call: TRBV4-3; j_call: TRBJ2-1; cdr3_aa: CASSQGFLAGMNNEQFF
v_call: TRBV6-5; j_call: TRBJ1-2; cdr3_aa: CASSYWQGYGYTF
v_call: TRBV18; j_call: TRBJ2-7; cdr3_aa: CASSGTSEVSYEQYF
v_call: TRBV12-5; j_call: TRBJ2-5; cdr3_aa: CASGTLAGEAWGTQYF
v_call: TRBV10-3; j_call: TRBJ2-3; cdr3_aa: CAIKGIGGTDTQYF
v_call: TRBV19; j_call: TRBJ1-5; cdr3_aa: CASSYTGGNQPQHF
v_call: TRBV11-2; j_call: TRBJ1-2; cdr3_aa: CASSFSSNHGYTF
v_call: TRBV25-1; j_call: TRBJ1-2; cdr3_aa: CASSEGTDYGYTF
v_call: TRBV28; j_call: TRBJ1-5; cdr3_aa: CAARGSQNQPQHF
v_call: TRBV5-1; j_call: TRBJ1-1; cdr3_aa: CASSLLEGTEAFF
v_call: TRBV7-8; j_call: TRBJ2-3; cdr3_aa: CASSLIVGALTDTQYF
v_call: TRBV5-4; j_call: TRBJ1-3; cdr3_aa: CASSIGDSGNTIYF
v_call: TRBV5-1; j_call: TRBJ2-1; cdr3_aa: CASSLDSYNEQFF
v_call: TRBV5-4; j_call: TRBJ1-2; cdr3_aa: CASSSVPQGGNYTF
v_call: TRBV7-9; j_call: TRBJ2-5; cdr3_aa: CASSARTSGETQYF